These 29 T cell receptor beta chains were all obtained from the same sample, sequenced in a study of human T cells and chemical hapten exposure. TCRdb re-analysed the RACE reads in MiXCR, keeping a single row per CDR3 protein. The data contain 330,000 or so distinct CDR3 sequences, over 6% of them singletons. Time point meaning: patch test 2, 6 weeks after DPC sensitization. Stated treatment: therapeutic diphenylcyclopropenone sensitization with weekly scalp DPC. The sample was whole blood, taken in connection with sensitization to the hapten diphenylcyclopropenone (DPC). The receptors shown here come from a woman between 18 and 29 years old with alopecia areata. Some clones in this sample may be carry-over from other donors' samples.

The rearrangement uses TRBV29-1 and TRBJ2-3, with D tentatively TRBD2 (5 bases). Germline V gene lookup returns CDR1 SQVTM and CDR2 ANQGSEA. The CDR3 extends over 14 amino acids. Between the trimmed V and J ends, which lost 7 bases and 0 bases, there was a span of 14 bases. The CDR3 nucleotides read TGCAGCGCGGCAGCAGCGGCTAGCACAGATACGCAGTATTTT. As protein: CSAAAAASTDTQYF.

There are many counts of this clonotype. The gene calls are TRBV7-9 and TRBJ1-1; 9 bases are a match to TRBD1. Germline V gene lookup returns CDR1 SEHNR and CDR2 FQNEAQ (reference sequence). Unmatched junction bases numbered 5, after V lost 0 bases and J lost 3 bases. The CDR3 consists of 16 residues. The CDR3 region is CASSLAGQGIYTEAFF. Written as DNA, the CDR3 is TGTGCCAGCAGCTTAGCGGGACAGGGCATATACACTGAAGCTTTCTTT.

This clonotype was seen only a few times. This chain uses TRBV7-9 with TRBJ1-6; D gene unclear. Germline V gives CDR1 SEHNR, CDR2 FQNEAQ (reference sequence). The CDR3 consists of 13 residues. Trimming took 2 bases from V and 7 from J, leaving 6 bases between them. The DNA for the CDR3 is TGTGCCAGCAGCTTAAGAGGGAATTCACCCCTCCACTTT. This gives the protein CASSLRGNSPLHF.

This clonotype has more than one count but fewer than ten. V gene TRBV11-1 combines with J gene TRBJ1-1; possible D gene TRBD1, 6 bases. The CDR3 totals 15 residues. From germline, CDR1 is SGHAT and CDR2 FQDESV (reference sequence). V was clipped by 2 bases and J by 2 bases, with 12 bases between them. The CDR3 loop is CASSLMGTINTEAFF. The CDR3 DNA sequence: TGTGCCAGCAGCTTAATGGGGACAATCAACACTGAAGCTTTCTTT.

The chain couples TRBV7-9 to TRBJ2-7; the D is unclear. V lost 6 bases to trimming and J lost 3 bases, with 18 bases between them. The V gene's germline CDR1 is SEHNR and CDR2 FQNEAQ (reference sequence). This CDR3 contains 15 residues. CDR3 coding DNA: TGTGCCAGCAGGCCTTGGACCGACGGCAACTACGAGCAGTACTTC. Protein: CASRPWTDGNYEQYF.

This clonotype appeared many times. This chain connects TRBV7-8 to TRBJ1-5; D is ambiguous. V lost 1 base, J lost 2 bases, and 9 bases lay in between. CDR3 size: 15 residues. Germline values: CDR1 SGHVS, CDR2 FQNEAQ. The CDR3 reads CASSLGGWGNQPQHF. DNA of the CDR3: TGTGCCAGCAGCTTAGGGGGATGGGGCAATCAGCCCCAGCATTTT.

This clonotype is labeled medium-sized. The genes are TRBV9 and TRBJ2-3, with 14 bases that match TRBD2. After removal of 0 bases from V and 5 bases from J, the junction contained 14 bases not matched to a gene. CDR3 length: 20 residues. Looked up from germline, CDR1 is SGDLS and CDR2 is YYNGEE. In DNA, the CDR3 is TGTGCCAGCAGCGTAGCCCAGTCCGGGCCAGGGACTAGCGGGGGAGATACGCAGTATTTT. It encodes CASSVAQSGPGTSGGDTQYF.

This clonotype appeared many times. Compared with germline, one end of the junction differs, possibly owing to a read error. The chain is built from TRBV20-1 and TRBJ1-1; D remains ambiguous. The germline V gene has CDR1 DFQATT and CDR2 SNEGSKA (reference sequence). CDR3 size: 13 residues. CDR3 sequence reads: CSAKVPAATEAFF. Here the CDR3 DNA reads TGCAGCGCTAAGGTGCCAGCGGCCACTGAAGCTTTCTTT.

DNA for the CDR3: TGTGCCAGCAGTTACACCCATACTAGCACAGATACGCAGTATTTT. Amino acid sequence: CASSYTHTSTDTQYF. The rearrangement links TRBV25-1 to TRBJ2-3, with unresolved D. V lost 5 bases to trimming and J lost 0 bases, with 12 bases between them. CDR3 length: 15 residues. Germline V gene sequence: CDR1 MGHDK, CDR2 SYGVNS. Supplemented by reference TRBV25-1 and TRBJ2-3, the full variable domain reads EADIYQTPRYLVIGTGKKITLECSQTMGHDKMYWYQQDPGMELHLIHYSYGVNSTEKGDLSSESTVSRIRTEHFPLTLESARPSHTSQYLCASSYTHTSTDTQYFGPGTRLTVL.

This clonotype was counted a few times. V usage is TRBV2 and J usage is TRBJ2-7, with D unclear. This CDR3 is built from 14 residues. CDR1 SNHLY and CDR2 FYNNEI come from the germline V gene. V was trimmed by 2 bases and J by 3 bases, leaving 11 bases between them. The CDR3 reads CASSEQQLVYEQYF. The CDR3 coding sequence is TGTGCCAGCAGTGAACAACAGCTTGTCTACGAGCAGTACTTC.

The CDR3 DNA follows: TGTGCCAGCAGCTTATGGGGACAGGGTGAAGCTTTCTTT. Its protein product is CASSLWGQGEAFF. J is TRBJ1-1 and V is TRBV7-3; the match to TRBD1 covers 9 bases. The germline CDR1 and CDR2 sequences are SGHTA and FQGTGA. V shed 2 bases and J 7 bases; nucleotides not matched to a gene: 2. The CDR3 contains 13 residues.

In this sample, this clonotype turned up many times. The chain is built from TRBV6-1 and TRBJ1-2; D unclear. The CDR3 runs to 16 residues. Germline CDR1 is MNHNS and CDR2 is SASEGT. The V and J ends lost 0 bases and 4 bases respectively, with 15 bases between them. Here the CDR3 reads CASSEALRGKIYGYTF. In DNA form, the CDR3 reads TGTGCCAGCAGTGAAGCGCTTCGTGGGAAAATCTATGGCTACACCTTC.

The rearrangement uses TRBV3-1 and TRBJ1-2, with D tentatively TRBD1 (5 bases). The V gene's germline CDR1 is LGHDT and CDR2 YNNKEL (reference sequence). V lost 8 bases and J lost 5, with 12 bases in between. The CDR3 totals 12 residues. The CDR3 here is CASLRAGYGYTF. The CDR3 DNA reads TGTGCCAGCTTAAGGGCAGGGTATGGCTACACCTTC.

The rearrangement uses TRBV6-2 or TRBV6-3 and TRBJ2-2; possibly TRBD1 for D (6 bases). V was cut by 5 bases and J by 1 base, with 14 bases left in between. In germline, CDR1 is MNHEY, CDR2 SVGEGT. The CDR3 length is 16 residues. CDR3 nucleotide sequence: TGTGCCAGCAGTCCGGACAGTGGACTGAACACCGGGGAGCTGTTTTTT. Protein sequence: CASSPDSGLNTGELFF.

This clonotype was counted only a few times. V and J are TRBV27 and TRBJ2-2; possibly TRBD2 for D (6 bases). The V end lost 5 bases, the J end lost 3 bases, and 16 bases lay between the germline ends. The CDR3 is 16 residues long. Looked up from germline, CDR1 is MNHEY and CDR2 is SMNVEV (reference sequence). The CDR3 bases are TGTGCCAGCAGTCCCTCCCCGGGAGTGGACACCGGGGAGCTGTTTTTT. It yields the protein CASSPSPGVDTGELFF.

The chain uses TRBV7-6 and TRBJ1-5; D gene uncertain. Trimming left V 1 base short and J 0 bases short, with 7 bases between. CDR3 size: 15 residues. Per the germline V gene, CDR1 is SGHVS and CDR2 is FNYEAQ. The CDR3 reads CASSLGDNSNQPQHF. The CDR3 nucleotides are TGTGCCAGCAGCTTAGGGGATAATAGCAATCAGCCCCAGCATTTT. Full variable domain (outside the CDR3, taken from reference TRBV7-6 and TRBJ1-5): GAGVSQSPRYKVTKRGQDVALRCDPISGHVSLYWYRQALGQGPEFLTYFNYEAQQDKSGLPNDRFSAERPEGSISTLTIQRTEQRDSAMYRCASSLGDNSNQPQHFGDGTRLSIL.

Ten or more counts support this clonotype. This chain uses TRBV7-6 with TRBJ1-3; perhaps TRBD1 as D (6 bases). This CDR3 contains 16 residues. CDR1 and CDR2 from the germline V gene are SGHVS and FNYEAQ. Trimming pared 0 bases from V and 0 bases from J, leaving 9 bases between. The CDR3, as DNA: TGTGCCAGCAGCTTAGCGGGACATCGCTCTGGAAACACCATATATTTT. This codes for CASSLAGHRSGNTIYF.

V is TRBV7-2 and J is TRBJ1-1; D not certain. The CDR3 covers 15 residues. The germline V and J ends were trimmed by 1 base and 4 bases, with 13 bases remaining between them. Germline-derived CDR1 and CDR2 are SGHTA and FQGNSA. The CDR3 is CASSLVEGSRTEAFF. The CDR3 coding sequence is TGTGCCAGCAGCTTAGTAGAAGGTTCACGCACTGAAGCTTTCTTT.

This clonotype was found a few times. The chain couples TRBV25-1 to TRBJ1-1; TRBD1 aligns across 7 bases. With 1 base clipped from V and 10 bases from J, the junction kept 6 bases outside the gene matches. CDR1 is MGHDK, CDR2 SYGVNS, per germline. There are 13 residues in the CDR3. In DNA form, the CDR3 reads TGTGCCAGCAGTGAATTTGGGGCAGGGGGAGCTTTCTTT. Residues: CASSEFGAGGAFF.

This clonotype was observed many times. The rearrangement uses TRBV29-1 and TRBJ1-1; D perhaps matches TRBD1 (6 bases). The length of the CDR3 is 13 residues. In germline, CDR1 is SQVTM, CDR2 ANQGSEA. V was cut by 2 bases and J by 4 bases, with 11 bases left in between. This chain's CDR3 is CSVEQGLSTEAFF. CDR3 nucleotides: TGCAGCGTTGAACAGGGGTTGAGCACTGAAGCTTTCTTT.

Many counts were recorded for this clonotype. The rearrangement joins TRBV4-3 to TRBJ1-4; no reliable D call. The CDR3 contains 15 residues. The V end was cut by 5 bases, the J end by 6 bases, with 16 bases between. Germline V gives CDR1 LGHNA, CDR2 YSLEER. CDR3: CASSTYTEKHEKLFF. The CDR3 bases are TGCGCCAGCAGCACATATACAGAAAAACATGAAAAACTGTTTTTT.

The table lists this clonotype with a few counts. The chain links TRBV24-1 to TRBJ2-5; D is uncertain. V was clipped by 1 base and J by 4 bases, with 6 bases between them. The CDR3 has 13 residues. Germline V CDR1 and CDR2: KGHDR, SFDVKD. The CDR3 sequence is CATSDFPRETQYF. The DNA for the CDR3 is TGTGCCACCAGTGATTTTCCCCGAGAGACCCAGTACTTC.

The chain uses TRBV5-1 and TRBJ2-7; 10 positions match TRBD1. Germline CDR1 is SGHRS and CDR2 is YFSETQ. The CDR3 is 15 amino acids. Germline trimming cut 0 bases from V and 2 bases from J; bases unmatched to any gene: 2. The CDR3 DNA follows: TGCGCCAGCAGCTTGGAGGGACAGGGGCCCTACGAGCAGTACTTC. Protein product: CASSLEGQGPYEQYF.

This clonotype was seen a few times. This sequence joins TRBV3-1 and TRBJ1-1; tentative D call: TRBD1 (5 bases). The V gene lost 0 bases and the J gene lost 5 bases, with 19 bases spanning the gap. The germline CDR1 and CDR2 sequences are LGHDT and YNNKEL (reference sequence). The CDR3 runs 17 residues. The CDR3 bases are TGTGCCAGCAGCCAAGAAATAGGAGGCAGGGTTGGAACTGAAGCTTTCTTT. It yields the protein CASSQEIGGRVGTEAFF.

This chain connects TRBV7-2 to TRBJ2-5; no clear D. The V gene's germline CDR1 is SGHTA and CDR2 FQGNSA. Trimming shortened V by 1 base and J by 2 bases, and 5 bases separated the two germline ends. The CDR3 length is 13 residues. CDR3 loop: CASSLEGQETQYF. In nucleotides, the CDR3 is TGTGCCAGCAGCTTAGAAGGGCAAGAGACCCAGTACTTC.

There are many counts of this clonotype. This rearrangement joins TRBV6-5 to TRBJ1-2; D is possibly TRBD1 (6 bases). CDR3 length: 17 residues. Trimming pared 2 bases from V and 6 bases from J, leaving 22 bases between. In germline, CDR1 is MNHEY, CDR2 SVGAGI. This chain's CDR3 is CASSYTAPGASKDGYTF. As DNA, the CDR3 is TGTGCCAGCAGTTACACGGCTCCAGGGGCGAGTAAAGATGGCTACACCTTC.

This clonotype showed up just a few times. V is TRBV6-2 or TRBV6-3 and J is TRBJ2-3; no reliable D call. This CDR3 is built from 11 residues. The V gene's germline CDR1 is MNHEY and CDR2 SVGEGT. Trimming removed 6 bases from V and 6 bases from J, with 7 bases in between. The CDR3 here is CASSRMDTQYF. The CDR3, as DNA: TGTGCCAGCAGCCGCATGGATACGCAGTATTTT.

This clonotype appeared many times. The rearrangement links TRBV28 to TRBJ2-7, with D possibly matching TRBD1 (6 bases). There are 15 residues in the CDR3. Germline CDR1 and CDR2: MDHEN and SYDVKM. V lost 4 bases, J lost 5 bases, and 18 bases lay in between. CDR3 in amino acids: CASSSPRDTLDEQYF. In DNA form, the CDR3 reads TGTGCCAGCAGTTCCCCCCGGGACACCCTCGACGAGCAGTACTTC. The variable domain in full, completed from reference TRBV28 and TRBJ2-7, reads DVKVTQSSRYLVKRTGEKVFLECVQDMDHENMFWYRQDPGLGLRLIYFSYDVKMKEKGDIPEGYSVSREKKERFSLILESASTNQTSMYLCASSSPRDTLDEQYFGPGTRLTVT.

This clonotype was counted between two and nine times. This rearrangement joins TRBV7-9 to TRBJ2-3, with TRBD2 matching over 8 bases. V lost 6 bases, J lost 2 bases, and 10 bases stayed unmatched. Germline V gene lookup returns CDR1 SEHNR and CDR2 FQNEAQ (reference sequence). The CDR3 runs 16 residues. CDR3: CASRIQAGASTDTQYF. The CDR3 DNA sequence: TGTGCCAGCAGGATACAAGCGGGGGCCTCCACAGATACGCAGTATTTT.